This T cell receptor beta chain was identified in a study of pediatric ulcerative colitis (dated by TCRdb to the late 2010s). The study in broad terms: From roughly 10 newly diagnosed, treatment-naive pediatric ulcerative colitis patients and a handful of non-IBD control children, paired blood and rectal samples were collected. Results and caveats for the whole study, not just this receptor: Features of the rectal repertoire distinguished controls, mild-moderate colitis patients and acute severe colitis patients, and in acute severe colitis, rectal diversity was reduced because of clonal expansions. Two rectal CDR3 clonotypes were detected in all ulcerative colitis patients and were not detected in any of the controls. Because repertoires came from total lymphocyte DNA, patterns in rare subsets such as regulatory T cells may not be reflected. Compared with controls, ulcerative colitis patients showed significantly higher autologous blood-rectal clonal overlap, a finding that suggests increased T cell trafficking to inflamed tissue. For technical reasons, substantially fewer templates were yielded by the blood samples of a couple of patients, and these blood samples were excluded from blood-rectal overlap analysis. The healthy control group was small, with only a handful of individuals.

Controls underwent colonoscopy for suspected IBD, had macroscopically and histologically normal endoscopy, and were not diagnosed with IBD within the following year. A blood sample was drawn at the time of the colonoscopy. The Wizard kit (Promega) was used to extract genomic DNA from the blood and intestinal samples. This clone appeared a few times. The clone's antigen remains unknown. Per-base quality was not reported, and no clone a single base away is much larger than it. Rearranged CDR3 beta regions were amplified from genomic DNA with multiplex V and J primers using the immunoSEQ TRB Survey service. Survey-level sequencing depth of up to 500,000 reads per sample was used to keep depth equal across samples. Libraries were purified, pooled and sequenced on Illumina technology. The paper's processing steps were these. Productive clonality, sample overlap, pairwise scatters, CDR3 beta length, V/D/J gene usage and productiveness were all assessed with the immunoSEQ online tools. Calculated diversity was the number of unique rearrangements divided by total templates times 100; Shannon and Simpson indices were also computed. Principal component analysis used the R prcomp function and ggbiplot package on Z-score normalized data. Blood-rectal clonal overlap within each subject was quantified with Morisita's index. TCRdb holds this immuneACCESS table with in-frame rearrangements only. Some clones are missing; in checked studies, unresolved V genes explain under half, and the rest has no known cause. V and J calls and clone size are as listed in that table; D and trimming were resolved from the DNA. Within this sample are 55,000 to 70,000 clones, with 87% of them counted one time only. The ten largest clones capture around 1.4% of the sample.

The CDR3 has 16 amino acids, counting the end cysteine and phenylalanine. The retained sequence is limited to the CDR3, 48 bases, with the frame set at the first base. According to the germline V gene, CDR1 reads KGHSH and CDR2 reads LQKENI. From V the trimming removes 3 bases and from J it removes 6 bases, while the gene matches leave 9 bases of the junction unaccounted for. The sequenced material came from blood. The receptor chain draws on TRBV18 and TRBJ2-2; 8 middle bases align to TRBD1. This TCR came from a boy aged 5-17 years who was a control in a study of pediatric ulcerative colitis. CDR3 protein: CASSPNGQGSSGELFF. Read as DNA, the sequence is TGTGCCAGCTCACCTAATGGACAGGGATCGTCCGGGGAGCTGTTTTTT. Where the CDR3 stops, the reference TRBV18 and TRBJ2-2 genes take over; the full variable domain is NAGVMQNPRHLVRRRGQEARLRCSPMKGHSHVYWYRQLPEEGLKFMVYLQKENIIDESGMPKERFSAEFPKEGPSILRIQQVVRGDSAAYFCASSPNGQGSSGELFFGEGSRLTVL.